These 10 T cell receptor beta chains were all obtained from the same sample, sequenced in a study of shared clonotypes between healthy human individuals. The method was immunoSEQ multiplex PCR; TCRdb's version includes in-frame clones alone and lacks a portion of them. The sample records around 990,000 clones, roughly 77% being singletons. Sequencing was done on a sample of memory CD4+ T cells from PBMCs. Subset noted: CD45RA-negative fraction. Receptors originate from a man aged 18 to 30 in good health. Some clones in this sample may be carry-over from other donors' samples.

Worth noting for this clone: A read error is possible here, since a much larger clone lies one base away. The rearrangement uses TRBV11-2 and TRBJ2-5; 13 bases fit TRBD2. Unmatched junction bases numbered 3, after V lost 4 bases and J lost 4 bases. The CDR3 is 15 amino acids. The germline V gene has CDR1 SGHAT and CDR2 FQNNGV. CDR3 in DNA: TGTGCCAGCAGCTCCGGGACTAGCGGGACAGAGACCCAGTACTTC. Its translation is CASSSGTSGTETQYF.

This CDR3 is CATSIDQERAYEQYF. CDR3 DNA sequence: TGTGCCACCAGCATCGATCAGGAGAGGGCTTACGAGCAGTACTTC. The chain recombines TRBV15 with TRBJ2-5; D might be TRBD2 (5 bases). The J call could be wrong; TRBJ2-7 is a better fit for the DNA end. Germline V lookup: CDR1 LNHNV, CDR2 YYDKDF (reference sequence). This CDR3 comprises 15 residues.

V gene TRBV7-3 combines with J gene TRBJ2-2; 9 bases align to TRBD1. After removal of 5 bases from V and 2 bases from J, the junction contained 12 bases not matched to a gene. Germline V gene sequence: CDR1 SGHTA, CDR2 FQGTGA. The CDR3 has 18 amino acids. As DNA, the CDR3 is TGTGCCAGCAGCACCTGGACAGGGGCTTACGGTAACACCGGGGAGCTGTTTTTT. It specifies CASSTWTGAYGNTGELFF.

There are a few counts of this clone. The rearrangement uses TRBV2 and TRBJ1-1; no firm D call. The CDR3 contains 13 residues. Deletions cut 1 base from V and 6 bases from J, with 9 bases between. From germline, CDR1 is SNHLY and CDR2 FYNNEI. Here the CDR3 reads CASSEGWIPEAFF. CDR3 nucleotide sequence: TGTGCCAGCAGTGAAGGCTGGATTCCTGAAGCTTTCTTT. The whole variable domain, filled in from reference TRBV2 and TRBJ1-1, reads EPEVTQTPSHQVTQMGQEVILRCVPISNHLYFYWYRQILGQKVEFLVSFYNNEISEKSEIFDDQFSVERPDGSNFTLKIRSTKLEDSAMYFCASSEGWIPEAFFGQGTRLTVV.

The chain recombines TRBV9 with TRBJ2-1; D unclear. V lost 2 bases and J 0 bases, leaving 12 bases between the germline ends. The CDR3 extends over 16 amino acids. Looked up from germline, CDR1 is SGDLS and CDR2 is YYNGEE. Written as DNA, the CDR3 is TGTGCCAGCAGCGTCCCGGGCGTCAGCTCCTACAATGAGCAGTTCTTC. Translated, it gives CASSVPGVSSYNEQFF.

The CDR3: CATGGFTGELFF. The CDR3 nucleotides are TGTGCCACAGGGGGTTTCACCGGGGAGCTGTTTTTT. The chain is built from TRBV19 and TRBJ2-2, with 7 positions matching TRBD1. After removal of 10 bases from V and 4 bases from J, the junction contained 3 bases not matched to a gene. Germline CDR1 reads LNHDA; CDR2 reads SQIVND (reference sequence). The CDR3 has 12 amino acids.

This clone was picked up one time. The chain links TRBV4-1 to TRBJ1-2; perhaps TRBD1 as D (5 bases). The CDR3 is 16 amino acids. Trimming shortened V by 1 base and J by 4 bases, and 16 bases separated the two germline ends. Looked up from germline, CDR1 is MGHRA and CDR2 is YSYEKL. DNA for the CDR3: TGCGCCAGCAGCCAAGGTGCGGGGGATAGCGGCTATGGCTACACCTTC. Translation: CASSQGAGDSGYGYTF.

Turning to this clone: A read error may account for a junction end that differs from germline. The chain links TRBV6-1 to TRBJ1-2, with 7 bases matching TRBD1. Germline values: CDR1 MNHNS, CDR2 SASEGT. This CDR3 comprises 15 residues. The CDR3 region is CASSHTGDGYTFRGF. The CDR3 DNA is TGTGCCAGCAGCCATACAGGGGATGGCTACACCTTTCGAGGTTTC.

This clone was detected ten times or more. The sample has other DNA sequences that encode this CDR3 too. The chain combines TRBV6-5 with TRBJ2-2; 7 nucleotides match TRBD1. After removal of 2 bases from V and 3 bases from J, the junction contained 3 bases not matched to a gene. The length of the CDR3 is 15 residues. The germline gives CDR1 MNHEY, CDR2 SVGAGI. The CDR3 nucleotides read TGTGCCAGCAGTTACAGGGGGCAGGACACCGGGGAGCTGTTTTTT. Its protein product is CASSYRGQDTGELFF.

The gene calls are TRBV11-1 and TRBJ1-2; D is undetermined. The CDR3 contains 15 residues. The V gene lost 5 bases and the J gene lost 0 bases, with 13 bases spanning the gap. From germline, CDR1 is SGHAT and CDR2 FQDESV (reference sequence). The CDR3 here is CASSALRETNYGYTF. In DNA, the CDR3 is TGTGCCAGCAGCGCCCTCCGGGAGACTAACTATGGCTACACCTTC.